This T cell receptor beta chain was recorded in a study of blood T cells in healthy people across ages. The CDR3 runs to 19 residues. CDR1 is MNHEY and CDR2 is SVGAGI in the germline V gene. With 0 bases removed from V and 4 bases from J, the gap between germline ends came to 22 bases. Alongside a J-beta primer mix, a sample-barcoded 5' primer served in a second PCR lasting about 7 to 11 cycles. A single record per CDR3 protein comes from TCRdb applying MiXCR to the 5' RACE reads. Of under 750,000 distinct CDR3 sequences listed, around half are singletons. The TCR originated in a man at least 80 years old in good health. The chain carries TRBV6-5 and TRBJ1-3, with D possibly TRBD1 on 5 matching bases. Specimen: blood. The CDR3 coding sequence is TGTGCCAGCAGTTACTCGATATCGCGTCCAGGGCTTGGAGGAAACACCATATATTTT. Protein sequence: CASSYSISRPGLGGNTIYF.